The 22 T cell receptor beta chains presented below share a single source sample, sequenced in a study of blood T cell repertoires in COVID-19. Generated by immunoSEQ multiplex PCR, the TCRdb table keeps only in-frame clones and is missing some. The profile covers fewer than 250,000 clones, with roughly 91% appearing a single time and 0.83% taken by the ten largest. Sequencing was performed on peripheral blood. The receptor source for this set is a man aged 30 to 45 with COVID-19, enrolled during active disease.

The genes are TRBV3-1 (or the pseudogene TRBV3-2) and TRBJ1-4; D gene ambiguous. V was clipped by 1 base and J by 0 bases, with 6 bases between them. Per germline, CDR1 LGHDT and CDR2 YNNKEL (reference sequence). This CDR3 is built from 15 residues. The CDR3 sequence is CASSQVSATNEKLFF. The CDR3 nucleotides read TGTGCCAGCAGCCAAGTCTCTGCAACTAATGAAAAACTGTTTTTT.

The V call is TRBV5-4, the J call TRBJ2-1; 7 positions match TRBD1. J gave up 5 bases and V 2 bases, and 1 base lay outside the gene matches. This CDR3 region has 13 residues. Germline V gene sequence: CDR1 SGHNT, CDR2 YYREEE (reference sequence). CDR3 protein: CASSLGTDNEQFF. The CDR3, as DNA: TGTGCCAGCAGCTTAGGGACAGACAATGAGCAGTTCTTC.

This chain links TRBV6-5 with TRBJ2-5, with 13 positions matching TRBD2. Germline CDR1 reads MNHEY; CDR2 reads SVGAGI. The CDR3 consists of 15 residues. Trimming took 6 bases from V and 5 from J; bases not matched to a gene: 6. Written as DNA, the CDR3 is TGTGCCAGCAGCCGGGGACTAGCGGGGCTTGAGACCCAGTACTTC. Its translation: CASSRGLAGLETQYF.

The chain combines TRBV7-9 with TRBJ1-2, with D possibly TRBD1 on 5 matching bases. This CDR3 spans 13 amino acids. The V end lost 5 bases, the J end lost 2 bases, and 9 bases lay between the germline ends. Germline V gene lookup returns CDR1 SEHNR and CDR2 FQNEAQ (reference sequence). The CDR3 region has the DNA TGTGCCAGCAGCGCGGGACGGAACTATGGCTACACCTTC. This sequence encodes CASSAGRNYGYTF. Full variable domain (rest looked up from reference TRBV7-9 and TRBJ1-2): DTGVSQNPRHKITKRGQNVTFRCDPISEHNRLYWYRQTLGQGPEFLTYFQNEAQLEKSRLLSDRFSAERPKGSFSTLEIQRTEQGDSAMYLCASSAGRNYGYTFGSGTRLTVV.

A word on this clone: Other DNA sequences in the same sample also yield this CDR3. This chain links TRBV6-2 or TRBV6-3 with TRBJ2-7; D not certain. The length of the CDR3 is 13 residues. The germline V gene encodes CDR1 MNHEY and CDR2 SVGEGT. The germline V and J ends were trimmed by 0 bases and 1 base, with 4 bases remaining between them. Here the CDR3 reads CASSYSSSYEQYF. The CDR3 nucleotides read TGTGCCAGCAGTTACTCGAGTTCCTACGAGCAGTACTTC.

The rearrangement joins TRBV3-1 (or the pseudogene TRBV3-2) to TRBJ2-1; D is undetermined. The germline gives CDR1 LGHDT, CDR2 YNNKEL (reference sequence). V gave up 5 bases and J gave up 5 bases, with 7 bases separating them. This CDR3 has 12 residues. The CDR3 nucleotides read TGTGCCAGCAGCACAGTGAACAATGAGCAGTTCTTC. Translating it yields CASSTVNNEQFF.

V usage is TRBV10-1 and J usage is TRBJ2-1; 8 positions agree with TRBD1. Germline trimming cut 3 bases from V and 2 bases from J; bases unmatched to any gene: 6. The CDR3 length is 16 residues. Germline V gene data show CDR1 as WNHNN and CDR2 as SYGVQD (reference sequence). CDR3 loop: CASSDGQGIAYNEQFF. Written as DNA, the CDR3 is TGCGCCAGCAGTGACGGACAGGGTATTGCCTACAATGAGCAGTTCTTC.

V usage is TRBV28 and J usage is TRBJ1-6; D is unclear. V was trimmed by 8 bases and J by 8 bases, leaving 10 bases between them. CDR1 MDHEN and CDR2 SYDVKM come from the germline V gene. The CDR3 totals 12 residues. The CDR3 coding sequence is TGTGCCAGCGATCGTTTAGATTCACCCCTCCACTTT. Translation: CASDRLDSPLHF.

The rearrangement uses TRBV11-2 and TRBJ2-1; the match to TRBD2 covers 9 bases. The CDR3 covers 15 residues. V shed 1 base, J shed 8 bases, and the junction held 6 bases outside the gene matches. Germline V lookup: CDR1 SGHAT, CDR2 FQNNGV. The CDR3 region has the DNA TGTGCCAGCAGCTTAGGCGGGGGGGCCAGGGATGAGCAGTTCTTC. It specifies CASSLGGGARDEQFF. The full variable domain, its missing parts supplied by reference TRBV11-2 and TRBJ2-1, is EAGVAQSPRYKIIEKRQSVAFWCNPISGHATLYWYQQILGQGPKLLIQFQNNGVVDDSQLPKDRFSAERLKGVDSTLKIQPAKLEDSAVYLCASSLGGGARDEQFFGPGTRLTVL.

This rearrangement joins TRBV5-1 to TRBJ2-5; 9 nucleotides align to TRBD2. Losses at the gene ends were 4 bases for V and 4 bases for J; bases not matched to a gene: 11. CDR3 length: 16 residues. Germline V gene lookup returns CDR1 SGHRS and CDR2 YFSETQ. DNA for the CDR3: TGCGCCAGCAGCGGGAGTGGCGGGGGGGCCTTAGAGACCCAGTACTTC. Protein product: CASSGSGGGALETQYF.

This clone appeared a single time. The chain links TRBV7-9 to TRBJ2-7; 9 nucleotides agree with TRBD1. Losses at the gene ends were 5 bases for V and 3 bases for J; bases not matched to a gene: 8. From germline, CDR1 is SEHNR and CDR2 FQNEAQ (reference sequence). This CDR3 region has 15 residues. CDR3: CASSDRDRELYEQYF. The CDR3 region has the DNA TGTGCCAGCAGCGACCGGGACAGGGAACTCTACGAGCAGTACTTC.

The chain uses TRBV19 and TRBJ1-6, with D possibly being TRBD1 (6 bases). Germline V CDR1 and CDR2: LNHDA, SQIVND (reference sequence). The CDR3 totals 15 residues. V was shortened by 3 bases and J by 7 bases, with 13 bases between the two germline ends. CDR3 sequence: CASSIEGGRNSPLHF. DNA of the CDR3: TGTGCCAGTAGTATTGAAGGGGGACGGAATTCACCCCTCCACTTT.

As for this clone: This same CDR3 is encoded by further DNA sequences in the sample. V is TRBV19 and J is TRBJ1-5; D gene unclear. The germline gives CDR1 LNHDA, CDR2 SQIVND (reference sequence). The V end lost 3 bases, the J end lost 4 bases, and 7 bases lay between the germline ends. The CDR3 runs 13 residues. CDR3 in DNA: TGTGCCAGTAGTATGGGCCTGAATCAGCCCCAGCATTTT. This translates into CASSMGLNQPQHF.

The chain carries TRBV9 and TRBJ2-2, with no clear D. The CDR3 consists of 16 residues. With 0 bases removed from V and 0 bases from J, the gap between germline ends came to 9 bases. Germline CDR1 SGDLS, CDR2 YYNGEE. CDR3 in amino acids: CASSVVRRPNTGELFF. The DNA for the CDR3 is TGTGCCAGCAGCGTAGTTAGGCGGCCGAACACCGGGGAGCTGTTTTTT. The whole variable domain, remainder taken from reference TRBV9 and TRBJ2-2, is DSGVTQTPKHLITATGQRVTLRCSPRSGDLSVYWYQQSLDQGLQFLIQYYNGEERAKGNILERFSAQQFPDLHSELNLSSLELGDSALYFCASSVVRRPNTGELFFGEGSRLTVL.

This CDR3 is CASRLDRGISEAFF. DNA of the CDR3: TGTGCCAGCAGACTGGACAGGGGTATTTCTGAAGCTTTCTTT. The gene calls are TRBV6-5 and TRBJ1-1, with 9 bases identical to TRBD1. Germline values: CDR1 MNHEY, CDR2 SVGAGI. The CDR3 has 14 residues. With V trimmed by 6 bases and J by 6 bases, 8 bases remained unmatched.

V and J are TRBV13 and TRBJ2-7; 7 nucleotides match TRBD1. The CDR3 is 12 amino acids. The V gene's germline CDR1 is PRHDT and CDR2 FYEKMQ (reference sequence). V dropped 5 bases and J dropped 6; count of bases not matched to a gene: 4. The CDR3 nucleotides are TGTGCCAGCAGCACGACAGGGAGCGAGCAGTACTTC. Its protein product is CASSTTGSEQYF.

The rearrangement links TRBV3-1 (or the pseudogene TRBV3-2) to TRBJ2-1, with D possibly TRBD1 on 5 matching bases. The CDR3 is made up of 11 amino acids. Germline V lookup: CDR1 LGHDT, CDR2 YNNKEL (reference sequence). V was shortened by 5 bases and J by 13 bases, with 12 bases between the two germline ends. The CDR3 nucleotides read TGTGCCAGCAGCAAGACAGAGCTTCAGTTCTTC. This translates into CASSKTELQFF.

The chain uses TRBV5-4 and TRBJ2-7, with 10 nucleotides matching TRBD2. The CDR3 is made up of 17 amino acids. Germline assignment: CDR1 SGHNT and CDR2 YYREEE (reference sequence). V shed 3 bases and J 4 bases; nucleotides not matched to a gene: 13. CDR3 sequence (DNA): TGTGCCAGCAGCTCCCGGACCCCAGCGGGGGGGCCTTACGAGCAGTACTTC. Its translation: CASSSRTPAGGPYEQYF.

The CDR3 here is CASSLRGGRATGELFF. In DNA form, the CDR3 reads TGTGCCAGCAGCCTGCGCGGAGGGAGGGCCACCGGGGAGCTGTTTTTT. The chain uses TRBV5-4 and TRBJ2-2, with TRBD2 matching 7 bases. This CDR3 contains 16 residues. Per the germline V gene, CDR1 is SGHNT and CDR2 is YYREEE (reference sequence). Trimming cost V 4 bases and J 4 bases; bases outside gene matches: 10.

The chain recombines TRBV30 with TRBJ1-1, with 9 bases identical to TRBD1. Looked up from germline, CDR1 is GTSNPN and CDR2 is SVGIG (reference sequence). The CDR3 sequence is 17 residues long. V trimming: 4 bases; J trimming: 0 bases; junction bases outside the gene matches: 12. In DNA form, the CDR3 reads TGTGCCTGGACCCGAAGGCGGGACAGGGTTCTGAACACTGAAGCTTTCTTT. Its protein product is CAWTRRRDRVLNTEAFF.

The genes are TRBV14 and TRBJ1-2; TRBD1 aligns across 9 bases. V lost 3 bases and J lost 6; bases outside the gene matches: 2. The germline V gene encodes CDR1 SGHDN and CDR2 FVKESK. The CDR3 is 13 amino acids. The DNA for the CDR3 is TGTGCCAGCAGCCACGACAGGGGGGATGGCTACACCTTC. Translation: CASSHDRGDGYTF.

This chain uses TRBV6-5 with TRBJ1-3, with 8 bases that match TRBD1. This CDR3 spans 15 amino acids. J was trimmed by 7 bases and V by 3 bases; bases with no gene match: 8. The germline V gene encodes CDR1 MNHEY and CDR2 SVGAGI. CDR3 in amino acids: CASSYLDRDGNTIYF. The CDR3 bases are TGTGCCAGCAGTTATCTGGACAGGGATGGTAACACCATATATTTT.